The 27 T cell receptor beta chains given below trace back to one sample, sequenced in a study of persistence of HIV-infected CD4 T cells. This nonspecific control used anti-CD3/anti-CD28 bead stimulation of CD4+ T cells. Responding CD4+ T cells were sorted by upregulation of both CD40 ligand and CD69. Antigens for these TCRs are unknown. The libraries were made with immunoSEQ version 4 in survey mode. Only in-frame clones appear in the TCRdb table, and some are missing; sequencing was by immunoSEQ multiplex PCR. The repertoire includes tens of thousands of clones, 80% to 90% of them detected once, and approximately 3.2% sits in the top ten. Sequencing was performed on CD4+ T cells sorted from PBMCs after approximately 19-hour stimulation, taken from a patient who received antiretroviral therapy. The receptors shown here come from an adult woman with HIV who was CMV-seropositive.

The chain carries TRBV5-5 and TRBJ2-7, with D perhaps matching TRBD2 (6 bases). The CDR3 totals 15 residues. With 6 bases removed from V and 3 bases from J, the gap between germline ends came to 19 bases. The germline V gene encodes CDR1 SGHKS and CDR2 YYEKEE (reference sequence). The CDR3 nucleotides read TGTGCCAGCAACGACCTGGGAGGAGCGTTCTACGAGCAGTACTTC. This translates into CASNDLGGAFYEQYF.

This chain uses TRBV3-1 (or the pseudogene TRBV3-2) with TRBJ2-1, with 16 bases that match TRBD2. In germline, CDR1 is LGHDT, CDR2 YNNKEL (reference sequence). The CDR3 is made up of 18 amino acids. The junction had 5 bases not matched to a gene; V was cut back by 4 bases and J by 2 bases. The CDR3 protein is CASSRPGTSGRAYNEQFF. CDR3 in DNA: TGTGCCAGCAGCCGCCCCGGGACTAGCGGGAGGGCCTACAATGAGCAGTTCTTC.

This clone has more than one count but fewer than ten. V and J are TRBV28 and TRBJ1-2, with a weak D call TRBD1 (5 bases). CDR1 is MDHEN and CDR2 is SYDVKM in the germline V gene. V lost 3 bases and J lost 8, with 16 bases in between. This CDR3 is 14 amino acids long. The CDR3 sequence: CASSFPPGMEGYTF. CDR3 DNA sequence: TGTGCCAGCAGTTTCCCCCCAGGGATGGAGGGCTACACCTTC.

The chain employs TRBV2 and TRBJ2-7; no reliable D call. Germline V CDR1 and CDR2: SNHLY, FYNNEI. The CDR3 totals 14 residues. Trimming pared 2 bases from V and 6 bases from J, leaving 14 bases between. CDR3 sequence (DNA): TGTGCCAGCAGTGAATATGGGCAGTTAGGCGAGCAGTACTTC. Residues: CASSEYGQLGEQYF.

The chain links TRBV5-1 to TRBJ1-1, with TRBD1 matching 8 bases. The CDR3 length is 15 residues. The ends lost 2 bases at V and 4 bases at J; junction bases unmatched: 7. Germline CDR1 reads SGHRS; CDR2 reads YFSETQ. The DNA for the CDR3 is TGCGCCAGCAGCTTCGAGACAGGGGAGGCCACTGAAGCTTTCTTT. This encodes CASSFETGEATEAFF.

The chain employs TRBV27 and TRBJ1-2; TRBD1 might be the D (6 bases). Germline lookup yields CDR1 MNHEY and CDR2 SMNVEV (reference sequence). This CDR3 is 18 amino acids long. V was pared by 5 bases and J by 1 base, with 23 bases between. The CDR3 here is CASSHLSGTRGDNYGYTF. CDR3 sequence (DNA): TGTGCCAGCAGTCACCTATCCGGGACAAGGGGCGATAACTATGGCTACACCTTC.

The J gene is TRBJ2-2, the V gene TRBV7-6; unclear D gene. Germline CDR1 is SGHVS and CDR2 is FNYEAQ. Trimming removed 0 bases from V and 3 bases from J, with 8 bases in between. The CDR3 contains 15 residues. This chain's CDR3 is CASSLADGYTGELFF. Here the CDR3 DNA reads TGTGCCAGCAGCTTAGCGGATGGATACACCGGGGAGCTGTTTTTT.

This chain connects TRBV4-1 to TRBJ1-5, with 8 bases matching TRBD1. The CDR3 runs 15 residues. The V gene end was trimmed by 4 bases and the J gene end by 6 bases; junction bases not matched to a gene: 8. Germline-derived CDR1 and CDR2 are MGHRA and YSYEKL. DNA of the CDR3: TGCGCCAGCAGCCCTGGACAGGGTGTTATTCAGCCCCAGCATTTT. It specifies CASSPGQGVIQPQHF.

V gene TRBV18 combines with J gene TRBJ1-6, with D possibly matching TRBD1 (5 bases). Deletions cut 4 bases from V and 7 bases from J, with 8 bases between. The CDR3 is 13 amino acids. Germline V gene lookup returns CDR1 KGHSH and CDR2 LQKENI. CDR3 in amino acids: CASSQGLNSPLHF. The CDR3 DNA reads as TGTGCCAGCTCACAGGGGCTCAATTCACCCCTCCACTTT.

The chain couples TRBV2 to TRBJ1-5; 8 nucleotides align to TRBD1. The CDR3 totals 15 residues. With 6 bases clipped from V and 7 bases from J, the junction kept 11 bases outside the gene matches. Per the germline V gene, CDR1 is SNHLY and CDR2 is FYNNEI. CDR3 protein: CASSSDRAGGQPQHF. In DNA, the CDR3 is TGTGCCAGCAGCTCGGACAGGGCGGGAGGACAGCCCCAGCATTTT.

This clone was picked up one time. The rearrangement links TRBV5-4 to TRBJ2-3, with TRBD2 matching 15 bases. The CDR3 loop spans 18 amino acids. The V gene end was trimmed by 3 bases and the J gene end by 3 bases; junction bases not matched to a gene: 8. CDR1 is SGHNT and CDR2 is YYREEE in the germline V gene (reference sequence). The CDR3 loop reads CASSSPPGTSGGTDTQYF. The CDR3 coding sequence is TGTGCCAGCAGCTCCCCCCCCGGGACTAGCGGGGGGACAGATACGCAGTATTTT.

Regarding this clone: No DNA is shown, since the ends of the CDR3 on it are uncertain; the CDR3 is the one TCRdb lists. The chain joins TRBV28 to TRBJ2-5; the D call of TRBD2 is as the table states it, not checked on the DNA. Ends included, the CDR3 has 15 residues. Germline CDR1 reads MDHEN; CDR2 reads SYDVKM. This chain's CDR3 is CASSLEKAVRETQYF.

CDR3 DNA sequence: TGTGCCAGCTCACCACGCCCTTTTGGGGCTCAGAGCACTGAAGCTTTCTTT. It codes for CASSPRPFGAQSTEAFF. The chain couples TRBV18 to TRBJ1-1; D is possibly TRBD1 (5 bases). The CDR3 is 17 residues long. Trimming took off 1 base at V and 4 bases at J, with 19 bases between the two ends. The germline gives CDR1 KGHSH, CDR2 LQKENI.

The genes are TRBV18 and TRBJ1-1; TRBD1 is a possible D gene (6 bases). The CDR3 totals 13 residues. V lost 4 bases and J lost 5, with 11 bases in between. CDR1 is KGHSH and CDR2 is LQKENI in the germline V gene. CDR3 bases: TGTGCCAGCTCACAGACAGGAACAACTGAAGCTTTCTTT. It is translated as CASSQTGTTEAFF.

This chain uses TRBV19 with TRBJ2-7; 10 bases align to TRBD1. V gave up 9 bases and J gave up 0 bases; unmatched junction bases: 2. This CDR3 has 13 amino acids. Germline V gene sequence: CDR1 LNHDA, CDR2 SQIVND (reference sequence). The CDR3: CASRDRGSYEQYF. DNA of the CDR3: TGTGCCAGCCGGGACAGGGGCTCCTACGAGCAGTACTTC.

The chain is built from TRBV7-8 and TRBJ1-6; D remains unclear. The germline V gene encodes CDR1 SGHVS and CDR2 FQNEAQ. The CDR3 is 15 residues long. Between the trimmed V and J ends, which lost 0 bases and 8 bases, there was a span of 11 bases. CDR3 sequence (DNA): TGTGCCAGCAGCTTAGCGCTACCGAGCCATTCACCCCTCCACTTT. Amino acids: CASSLALPSHSPLHF.

The chain links TRBV5-1 to TRBJ2-4; TRBD1 aligns across 8 bases. CDR1 is SGHRS, CDR2 YFSETQ, per germline. The V and J ends lost 4 bases and 6 bases, in that order; junction bases with no gene match: 9. The CDR3 runs 15 residues. CDR3 loop: CASSPGQGLGNIQYF. The CDR3 region has the DNA TGCGCCAGCAGCCCCGGACAGGGATTGGGAAACATTCAGTACTTC.

The chain combines TRBV10-3 with TRBJ1-1, with D perhaps TRBD1 (6 bases). This CDR3 spans 13 amino acids. The germline gives CDR1 ENHRY, CDR2 SYGVKD. V lost 5 bases and J 5 bases, leaving 12 bases between the germline ends. The CDR3, as DNA: TGTGCCATCAGTACAGGGAGGGGAACTGAAGCTTTCTTT. Encoded protein: CAISTGRGTEAFF.

The chain couples TRBV18 to TRBJ1-4, with D perhaps TRBD1 (6 bases). The CDR3 extends over 13 amino acids. Germline CDR1 and CDR2: KGHSH and LQKENI. Trimming shortened V by 4 bases and J by 7 bases, and 10 bases separated the two germline ends. This CDR3 reads CASSRDTSEKLFF. The CDR3 DNA reads as TGTGCCAGCTCACGGGACACGAGTGAAAAACTGTTTTTT.

This chain joins TRBV27 and TRBJ1-1; 8 positions agree with TRBD1. V shed 3 bases, J shed 4 bases, and the junction held 4 bases outside the gene matches. The CDR3 is 14 residues long. The germline V gene has CDR1 MNHEY and CDR2 SMNVEV (reference sequence). The CDR3 DNA follows: TGTGCCAGCAGTTTTTACAGGGGGTCCACTGAAGCTTTCTTT. It encodes CASSFYRGSTEAFF.

This clone was detected only once. V gene TRBV15 combines with J gene TRBJ1-5; no clear D gene. V gave up 0 bases and J gave up 3 bases, with 9 bases separating them. Germline V gene data show CDR1 as LNHNV and CDR2 as YYDKDF (reference sequence). CDR3 size: 15 residues. The CDR3: CATSRDKVSNQPQHF. The CDR3 DNA sequence: TGTGCCACCAGCAGAGATAAGGTGTCCAATCAGCCCCAGCATTTT.

The sample holds a few counts of this clone. The gene calls are TRBV2 and TRBJ1-6; 8 nucleotides agree with TRBD1. V dropped 5 bases and J dropped 9; count of bases not matched to a gene: 6. CDR3 length: 14 amino acids. Germline V gene sequence: CDR1 SNHLY, CDR2 FYNNEI. CDR3 nucleotides: TGTGCCAGCAGTTCTGACAGGGGTGGTTCACCCCTCCACTTT. Translation: CASSSDRGGSPLHF.

The gene calls are TRBV7-9 and TRBJ1-1; D possibly corresponds to TRBD1 (5 bases). The V gene lost 4 bases and the J gene lost 7 bases, with 19 bases spanning the gap. CDR3 length: 15 residues. Germline V gene sequence: CDR1 SEHNR, CDR2 FQNEAQ (reference sequence). This CDR3 is CASSSPAQGGVEAFF. CDR3 in DNA: TGTGCCAGCAGCTCACCTGCGCAGGGTGGAGTTGAAGCTTTCTTT.

The CDR3 protein is CASSVTSRGQNEKLFF. CDR3 sequence (DNA): TGTGCCAGCAGCGTAACTTCTCGGGGGCAGAATGAAAAACTGTTTTTT. The V gene is TRBV9, the J gene TRBJ1-4; maybe TRBD1 (6 bases). This CDR3 has 16 amino acids. The germline CDR1 and CDR2 sequences are SGDLS and YYNGEE. V was cut by 1 base and J by 5 bases, with 15 bases left in between.

The chain is built from TRBV9 and TRBJ2-1, with TRBD2 matching 7 bases. Germline-derived CDR1 and CDR2 are SGDLS and YYNGEE. V trimming: 4 bases; J trimming: 11 bases; junction bases outside the gene matches: 6. The length of the CDR3 is 12 residues. CDR3 nucleotides: TGTGCCAGCAGCTACGACGGGGGGAAGCAGTTCTTC. This gives the protein CASSYDGGKQFF. Filled out from reference TRBV9 and TRBJ2-1, the complete variable domain reads DSGVTQTPKHLITATGQRVTLRCSPRSGDLSVYWYQQSLDQGLQFLIQYYNGEERAKGNILERFSAQQFPDLHSELNLSSLELGDSALYFCASSYDGGKQFFGPGTRLTVL.

The chain has TRBV29-1 and TRBJ1-5; the match to TRBD1 covers 8 bases. Germline V gene lookup returns CDR1 SQVTM and CDR2 ANQGSEA. This CDR3 is built from 14 residues. V lost 7 bases to trimming and J lost 4 bases; unmatched junction nucleotides: 9. CDR3 coding DNA: TGCAGCGCCGGGGACAGGACTGGGAATCAGCCCCAGCATTTT. Protein product: CSAGDRTGNQPQHF.

This clone was observed once. This rearrangement joins TRBV3-1 (or the pseudogene TRBV3-2) to TRBJ1-1; 7 nucleotides match TRBD1. Losses at the gene ends were 4 bases for V and 7 bases for J; bases not matched to a gene: 12. This CDR3 spans 15 amino acids. CDR1 is LGHDT, CDR2 YNNKEL, per germline (reference sequence). The CDR3 sequence: CASSLRTGDFREAFF. The DNA of the CDR3 is TGTGCCAGCAGCCTTAGGACAGGAGATTTTCGTGAAGCTTTCTTT.